The entry below gives a single TCR beta chain sequence along with its context. Its antigen is not known. This sample was taken from a study of cytomegalovirus exposure and HLA in healthy donors. Whole-study results and caveats: With later analysis, a missense DCLRE1C variant became linked to TCR beta V- and J-gene trimming.

Researchers ran the PCR with 60 Vbeta and 13 Jbeta primers. Measured with immunoSEQ multiplex PCR; TCRdb has only the in-frame clones, and not every one. This sample has 110,000 to 150,000 clones, with about three quarters found just once. V lost 4 bases and J lost 4; bases outside the gene matches: 1. The V gene's germline CDR1 is SQVTM and CDR2 ANQGSEA. The CDR3 is 12 residues long. The sample comprised PBMCs. The chain links TRBV29-1 to TRBJ1-5; 7 positions match TRBD1. The receptor's source is a male donor in good health and CMV-seronegative. CDR3 in amino acids: CSVGQGNQPQHF. CDR3 DNA sequence: TGCAGCGTTGGACAGGGAAATCAGCCCCAGCATTTT.